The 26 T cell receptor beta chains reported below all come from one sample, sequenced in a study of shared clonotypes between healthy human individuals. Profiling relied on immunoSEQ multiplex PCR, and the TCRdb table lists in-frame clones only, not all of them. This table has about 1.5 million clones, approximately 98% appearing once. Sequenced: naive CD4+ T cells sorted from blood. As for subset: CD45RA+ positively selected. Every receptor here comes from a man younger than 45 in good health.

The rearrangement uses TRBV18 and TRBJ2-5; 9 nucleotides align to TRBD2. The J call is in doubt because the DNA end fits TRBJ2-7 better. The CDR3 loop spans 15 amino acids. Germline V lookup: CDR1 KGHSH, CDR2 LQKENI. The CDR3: CASSPPGGRANEQYF. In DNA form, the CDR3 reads TGTGCCAGCTCACCACCGGGCGGGAGGGCCAACGAGCAGTACTTC.

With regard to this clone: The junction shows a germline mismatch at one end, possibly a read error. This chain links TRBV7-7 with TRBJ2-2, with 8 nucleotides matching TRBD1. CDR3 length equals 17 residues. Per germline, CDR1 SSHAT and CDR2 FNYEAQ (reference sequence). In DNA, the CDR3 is TGTGCTAGCAGCTCAAGCAGGGGGCGAAACGAAAACGGGGAGCTGTTTTTT. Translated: CASSSSRGRNENGELFF.

This CDR3 is CASAWAADTQYF. CDR3 in DNA: TGTGCCAGTGCCTGGGCCGCAGATACGCAGTATTTT. J is TRBJ2-3 and V is TRBV19; D unresolved. The CDR3 is 12 amino acids. Trimming took 8 bases from V and 4 from J, leaving 10 bases between them. Germline V gives CDR1 LNHDA, CDR2 SQIVND (reference sequence).

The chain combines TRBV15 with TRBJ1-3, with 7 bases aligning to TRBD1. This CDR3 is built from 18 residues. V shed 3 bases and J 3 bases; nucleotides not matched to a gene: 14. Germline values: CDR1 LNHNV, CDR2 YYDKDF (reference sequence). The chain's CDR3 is CATSSRIAGRGNGNTIYF. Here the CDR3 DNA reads TGTGCCACCAGCAGCCGGATTGCAGGCAGGGGGAATGGAAACACCATATATTTT.

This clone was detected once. CDR3: CASSLIRENTEAFF. The CDR3, as DNA: TGTGCCAGCAGCTTGATTCGGGAGAACACTGAAGCTTTCTTT. The chain joins TRBV7-2 to TRBJ1-1, with D unclear. This CDR3 is 14 amino acids long. Germline V lookup: CDR1 SGHTA, CDR2 FQGNSA. V was shortened by 3 bases and J by 1 base, with 9 bases between the two germline ends. The full variable domain, completed using reference TRBV7-2 and TRBJ1-1, is GAGVSQSPSNKVTEKGKDVELRCDPISGHTALYWYRQSLGQGLEFLIYFQGNSAPDKSGLPSDRFSAERTGGSVSTLTIQRTQQEDSAVYLCASSLIRENTEAFFGQGTRLTVV.

This CDR3 is CATSRGDTGELFF. The CDR3 DNA is TGTGCCACCAGCAGAGGGGACACCGGGGAGCTGTTTTTT. The chain combines TRBV15 with TRBJ2-2, with no clear D. The germline V gene encodes CDR1 LNHNV and CDR2 YYDKDF (reference sequence). The V end lost 1 base, the J end lost 3 bases, and 3 bases lay between the germline ends. The CDR3 extends over 13 amino acids. The variable domain in full, completed from reference TRBV15 and TRBJ2-2, reads DAMVIQNPRYQVTQFGKPVTLSCSQTLNHNVMYWYQQKSSQAPKLLFHYYDKDFNNEADTPDNFQSRRPNTSFCFLDIRSPGLGDTAMYLCATSRGDTGELFFGEGSRLTVL.

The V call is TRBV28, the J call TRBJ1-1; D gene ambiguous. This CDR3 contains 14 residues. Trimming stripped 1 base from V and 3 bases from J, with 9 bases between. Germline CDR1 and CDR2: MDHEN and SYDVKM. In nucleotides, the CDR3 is TGTGCCAGCAGTTTATTCGGGTTCGACACTGAAGCTTTCTTT. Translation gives CASSLFGFDTEAFF.

This chain's CDR3 is CSAIRTGEQYF. The CDR3 nucleotides are TGCAGTGCTATAAGGACAGGCGAGCAGTACTTC. This chain uses TRBV20-1 with TRBJ2-7; 7 positions agree with TRBD1. CDR1 is DFQATT, CDR2 SNEGSKA, per germline (reference sequence). V lost 4 bases and J lost 6; bases outside the gene matches: 3. The CDR3 spans 11 residues.

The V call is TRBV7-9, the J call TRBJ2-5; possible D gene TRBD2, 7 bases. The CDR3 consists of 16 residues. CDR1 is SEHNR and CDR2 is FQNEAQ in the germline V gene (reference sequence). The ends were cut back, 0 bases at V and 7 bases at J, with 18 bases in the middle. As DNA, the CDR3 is TGTGCCAGCAGCTTAGCTGGGACACCCTCGGGGGGGACCCAGTACTTC. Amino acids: CASSLAGTPSGGTQYF.

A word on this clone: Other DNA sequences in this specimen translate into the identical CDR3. The CDR3 region is CAWSERGTEAFF. Here the CDR3 DNA reads TGTGCCTGGAGTGAGAGGGGCACTGAAGCTTTCTTT. The chain links TRBV30 to TRBJ1-1; a weak D match, TRBD1 (5 bases). The CDR3 contains 12 residues. Germline assignment: CDR1 GTSNPN and CDR2 SVGIG (reference sequence). V lost 1 base to trimming and J lost 4 bases, with 7 bases between them.

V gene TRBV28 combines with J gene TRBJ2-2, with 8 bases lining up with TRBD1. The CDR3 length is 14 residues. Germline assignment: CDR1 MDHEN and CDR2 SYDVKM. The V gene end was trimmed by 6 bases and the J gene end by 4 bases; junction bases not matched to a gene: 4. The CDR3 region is CASRAGQGTGELFF. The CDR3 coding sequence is TGTGCCAGCAGGGCAGGACAGGGCACCGGGGAGCTGTTTTTT.

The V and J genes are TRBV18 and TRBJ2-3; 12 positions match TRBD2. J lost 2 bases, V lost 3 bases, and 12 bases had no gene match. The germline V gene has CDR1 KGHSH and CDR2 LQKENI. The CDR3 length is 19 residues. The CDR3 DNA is TGTGCCAGCTCACCGCGGTCACTAGCGGGAGGACTTTCCACAGATACGCAGTATTTT. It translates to CASSPRSLAGGLSTDTQYF.

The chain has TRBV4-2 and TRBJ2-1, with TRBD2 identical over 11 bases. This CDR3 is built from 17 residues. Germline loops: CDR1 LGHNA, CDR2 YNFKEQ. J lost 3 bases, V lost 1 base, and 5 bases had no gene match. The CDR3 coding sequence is TGTGCCAGCAGCCAAGCGTCGACTAGCGGGGTCTACAATGAGCAGTTCTTC. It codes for CASSQASTSGVYNEQFF.

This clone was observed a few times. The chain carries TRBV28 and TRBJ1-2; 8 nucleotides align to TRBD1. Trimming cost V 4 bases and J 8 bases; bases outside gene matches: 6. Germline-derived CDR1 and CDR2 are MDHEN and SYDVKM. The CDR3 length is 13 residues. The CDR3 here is CASSYDRGLGYTF. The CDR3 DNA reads TGTGCCAGCAGTTACGACAGGGGCCTCGGCTACACCTTC.

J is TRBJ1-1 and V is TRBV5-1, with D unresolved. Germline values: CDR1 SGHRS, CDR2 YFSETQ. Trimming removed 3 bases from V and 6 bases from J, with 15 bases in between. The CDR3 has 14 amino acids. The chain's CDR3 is CASSWASLSSEAFF. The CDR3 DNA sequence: TGCGCCAGCAGCTGGGCTTCCCTTTCCTCTGAAGCTTTCTTT.

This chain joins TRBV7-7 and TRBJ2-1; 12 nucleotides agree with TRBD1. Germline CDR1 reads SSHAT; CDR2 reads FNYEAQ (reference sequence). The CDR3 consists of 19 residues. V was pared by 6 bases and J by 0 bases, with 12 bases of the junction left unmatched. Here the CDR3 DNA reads TGTGCCAGCAGTTCCGGGACAGGGGGCGGTGTAAGCTCCTACAATGAGCAGTTCTTC. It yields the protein CASSSGTGGGVSSYNEQFF.

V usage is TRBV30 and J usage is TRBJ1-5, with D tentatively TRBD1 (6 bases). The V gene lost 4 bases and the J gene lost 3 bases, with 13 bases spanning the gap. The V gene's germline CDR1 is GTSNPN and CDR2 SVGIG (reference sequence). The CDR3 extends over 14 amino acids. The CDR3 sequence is CAWTLGQLNQPQHF. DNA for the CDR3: TGTGCCTGGACCCTAGGACAGCTCAATCAGCCCCAGCATTTT.

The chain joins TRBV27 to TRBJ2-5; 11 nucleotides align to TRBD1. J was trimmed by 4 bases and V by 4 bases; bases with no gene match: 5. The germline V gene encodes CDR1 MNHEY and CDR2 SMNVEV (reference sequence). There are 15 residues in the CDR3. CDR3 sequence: CASSSDRGPGETQYF. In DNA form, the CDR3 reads TGTGCCAGCAGTTCGGACAGGGGGCCGGGAGAGACCCAGTACTTC.

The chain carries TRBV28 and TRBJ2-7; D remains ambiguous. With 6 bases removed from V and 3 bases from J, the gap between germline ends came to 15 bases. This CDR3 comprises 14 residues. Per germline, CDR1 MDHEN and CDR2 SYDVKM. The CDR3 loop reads CASSYTQLGYEQYF. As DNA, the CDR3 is TGTGCCAGCAGCTATACTCAGCTAGGCTACGAGCAGTACTTC.

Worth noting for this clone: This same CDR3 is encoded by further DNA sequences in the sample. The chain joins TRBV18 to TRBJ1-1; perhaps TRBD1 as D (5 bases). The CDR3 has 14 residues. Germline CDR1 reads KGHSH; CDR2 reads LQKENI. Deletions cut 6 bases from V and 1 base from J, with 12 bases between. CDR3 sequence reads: CASSPGTENTEAFF. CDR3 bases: TGTGCCAGCTCCCCCGGGACGGAGAACACTGAAGCTTTCTTT.

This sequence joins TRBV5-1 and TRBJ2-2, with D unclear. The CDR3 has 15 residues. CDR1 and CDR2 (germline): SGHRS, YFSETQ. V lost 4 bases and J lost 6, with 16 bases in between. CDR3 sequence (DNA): TGCGCCAGCAGCCCGATCACTTCCTTATCCGGGGAGCTGTTTTTT. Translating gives CASSPITSLSGELFF.

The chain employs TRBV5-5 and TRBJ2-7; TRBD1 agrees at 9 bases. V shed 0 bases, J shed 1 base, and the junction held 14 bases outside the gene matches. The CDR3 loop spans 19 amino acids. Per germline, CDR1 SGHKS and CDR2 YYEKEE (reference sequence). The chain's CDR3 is CASSLGGDRAARRSYEQYF. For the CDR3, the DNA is TGTGCCAGCAGCTTGGGAGGGGACAGGGCTGCCCGACGATCCTACGAGCAGTACTTC.

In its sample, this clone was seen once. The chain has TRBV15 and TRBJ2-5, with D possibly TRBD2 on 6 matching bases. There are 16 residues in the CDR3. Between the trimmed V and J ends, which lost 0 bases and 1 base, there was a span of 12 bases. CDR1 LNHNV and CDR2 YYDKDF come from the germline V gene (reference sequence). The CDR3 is CATSRDHRRAQETQYF. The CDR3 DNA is TGTGCCACCAGCAGAGATCACCGGAGGGCCCAAGAGACCCAGTACTTC.

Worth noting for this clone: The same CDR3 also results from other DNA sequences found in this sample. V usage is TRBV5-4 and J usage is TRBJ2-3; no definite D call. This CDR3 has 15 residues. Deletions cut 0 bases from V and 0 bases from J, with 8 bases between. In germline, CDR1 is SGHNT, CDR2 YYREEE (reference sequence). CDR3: CASSLGGPSTDTQYF. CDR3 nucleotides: TGTGCCAGCAGCTTGGGAGGTCCTAGCACAGATACGCAGTATTTT. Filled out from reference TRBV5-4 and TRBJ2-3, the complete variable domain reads ETGVTQSPTHLIKTRGQQVTLRCSSQSGHNTVSWYQQALGQGPQFIFQYYREEENGRGNFPPRFSGLQFPNYSSELNVNALELDDSALYLCASSLGGPSTDTQYFGPGTRLTVL.

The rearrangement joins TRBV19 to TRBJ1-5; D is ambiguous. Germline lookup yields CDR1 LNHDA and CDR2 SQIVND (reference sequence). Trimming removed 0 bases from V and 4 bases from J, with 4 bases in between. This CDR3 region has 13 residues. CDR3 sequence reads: CASSIEANQPQHF. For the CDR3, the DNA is TGTGCCAGTAGTATAGAGGCGAATCAGCCCCAGCATTTT.

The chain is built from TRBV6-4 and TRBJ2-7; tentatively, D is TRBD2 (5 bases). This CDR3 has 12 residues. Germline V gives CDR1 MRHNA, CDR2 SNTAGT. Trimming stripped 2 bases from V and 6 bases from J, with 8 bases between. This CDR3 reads CASSDAEGEQYF. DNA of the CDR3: TGTGCCAGCAGTGACGCCGAGGGCGAGCAGTACTTC.